Listed here are 10 T cell receptor beta chains from one sample, sequenced in a study of radiation and T cells in renal cell carcinoma. Time point meaning: baseline pretreatment blood. Specified treatment: 15 Gy SBRT to primary tumor, nephrectomy 4 weeks later. Clones were sequenced by immunoSEQ multiplex PCR, and TCRdb holds only the in-frame ones, with some missing. The sample comprises approximately 120,000 clones, 80% to 85% of which are singletons, and approximately 3% rests with the top ten. The sequencing here drew on blood, taken from a patient whose treatment included radiotherapy and nephrectomy. These receptors all stem from a woman aged 60-75 years with renal cell carcinoma.

CDR3 nucleotide sequence: TGCGCCAGCAGCCGACTAGCGGGGGTGGACAATGAGCAGTTCTTC. Translation: CASSRLAGVDNEQFF. The chain uses TRBV5-1 and TRBJ2-1; TRBD2 matches 12 bases. The trim removed 4 bases at V and 5 bases at J, leaving 4 bases unmatched. Per germline, CDR1 SGHRS and CDR2 YFSETQ. CDR3 length: 15 amino acids.

The gene calls are TRBV5-1 and TRBJ2-1, with 9 bases identical to TRBD2. This CDR3 is 16 amino acids long. Germline trimming cut 3 bases from V and 5 bases from J; bases unmatched to any gene: 9. Germline loops: CDR1 SGHRS, CDR2 YFSETQ. The CDR3 loop is CASSSKAGGTNNEQFF. CDR3 DNA: TGCGCCAGCAGCTCTAAAGCGGGGGGCACTAACAATGAGCAGTTCTTC.

This clone was seen only once. This CDR3 is CASSPSGSGTTDTQYF. In DNA form, the CDR3 reads TGCGCCAGCAGCCCCTCGGGTAGCGGCACCACAGATACGCAGTATTTT. The chain combines TRBV5-1 with TRBJ2-3; a weak D match, TRBD2 (6 bases). Germline V CDR1 and CDR2: SGHRS, YFSETQ. The germline V and J ends were trimmed by 4 bases and 2 bases, with 17 bases remaining between them. This CDR3 comprises 16 residues.

The chain recombines TRBV28 with TRBJ2-7; 7 bases line up with TRBD1. With 4 bases clipped from V and 9 bases from J, the junction kept 9 bases outside the gene matches. The CDR3 sequence is 13 residues long. CDR1 and CDR2 from the germline V gene are MDHEN and SYDVKM. CDR3 protein: CASSSRTGPSQYF. The CDR3 DNA follows: TGTGCCAGCAGTTCTCGGACAGGTCCCTCGCAGTACTTC. Full variable domain (outside the CDR3, taken from reference TRBV28 and TRBJ2-7): DVKVTQSSRYLVKRTGEKVFLECVQDMDHENMFWYRQDPGLGLRLIYFSYDVKMKEKGDIPEGYSVSREKKERFSLILESASTNQTSMYLCASSSRTGPSQYFGPGTRLTVT.

The V gene is TRBV6-5, the J gene TRBJ1-2; a possible D gene is TRBD1 (6 bases). Trimming shortened V by 3 bases and J by 2 bases, and 7 bases separated the two germline ends. Germline CDR1 is MNHEY and CDR2 is SVGAGI. The length of the CDR3 is 13 residues. The CDR3, as DNA: TGTGCCAGCAGTTATGGACAGAACTATGGCTACACCTTC. Its translation is CASSYGQNYGYTF.

This chain links TRBV7-2 with TRBJ2-1; TRBD1 matches at 8 bases. V was pared by 4 bases and J by 8 bases, with 1 base of the junction left unmatched. CDR1 and CDR2 (germline): SGHTA, FQGNSA. The CDR3 contains 12 residues. CDR3 DNA: TGTGCCAGCAGCTCGACAGGGGATGAGCAGTTCTTC. It codes for CASSSTGDEQFF. Combining the CDR3 with reference TRBV7-2 and TRBJ2-1 gives the whole variable domain GAGVSQSPSNKVTEKGKDVELRCDPISGHTALYWYRQSLGQGLEFLIYFQGNSAPDKSGLPSDRFSAERTGGSVSTLTIQRTQQEDSAVYLCASSSTGDEQFFGPGTRLTVL.

The chain combines TRBV9 with TRBJ1-4, with 9 bases lining up with TRBD1. This CDR3 spans 16 amino acids. Germline-derived CDR1 and CDR2 are SGDLS and YYNGEE. Trimming at V came to 3 bases and at J to 7 bases, leaving 10 bases not matched to a gene. The CDR3 DNA reads as TGTGCCAGCAGCGCCTCCACAGGGGGCCCTGGTGAAAAACTGTTTTTT. Translated: CASSASTGGPGEKLFF.

The chain recombines TRBV5-6 with TRBJ2-2; D gene unclear. CDR1 SGHDT and CDR2 YYEEEE come from the germline V gene. Trimming pared 0 bases from V and 6 bases from J, leaving 6 bases between. CDR3 length: 13 residues. CDR3 nucleotides: TGTGCCAGCAGCTTGGCAGGCCCCGGGGAGCTGTTTTTT. Translation: CASSLAGPGELFF. Based on the CDR3 plus reference TRBV5-6 and TRBJ2-2, the full variable domain is DAGVTQSPTHLIKTRGQQVTLRCSPKSGHDTVSWYQQALGQGPQFIFQYYEEEERQRGNFPDRFSGHQFPNYSSELNVNALLLGDSALYLCASSLAGPGELFFGEGSRLTVL.

The gene calls are TRBV7-3 and TRBJ1-2; D perhaps matches TRBD1 (6 bases). Per the germline V gene, CDR1 is SGHTA and CDR2 is FQGTGA. Trimming cost V 0 bases and J 0 bases, with 11 bases left between them. The CDR3 has 16 amino acids. The CDR3 DNA follows: TGTGCCAGCAGCTTAACGGGGGCAGTAGCTAACTATGGCTACACCTTC. It is translated as CASSLTGAVANYGYTF.

The chain recombines TRBV5-8 with TRBJ2-1; 9 bases line up with TRBD2. The J segment lost 5 bases and the V segment lost 1 base, leaving 4 bases of the junction unmatched. Germline assignment: CDR1 SGHTS and CDR2 YDEGEE. This CDR3 is built from 15 residues. CDR3 nucleotide sequence: TGTGCCAGCAGCTTGTCTAGCGGGACCGACAATGAGCAGTTCTTC. Protein product: CASSLSSGTDNEQFF.